This T cell receptor beta chain was retrieved from a study of T-cell reconstitution after alpha-beta-depleted transplantation in children. Study-wide results and limits: Counts and diversity of T cells one year after transplant came mostly from newly produced T cells. Approximately two months post-transplant, alpha-beta T cells reportedly originated from several hundred expanded graft clones.

This clonotype was seen a few times. Its antigen is undetermined. The CDR3 runs to 12 residues. Germline CDR1 SQVTM, CDR2 ANQGSEA. The V and J ends lost 1 base and 8 bases respectively, with 11 bases between them. This sample's TCRbeta library carried unique molecular identifier barcodes. TCRdb re-called the PCR reads with MiXCR, one entry per CDR3 protein. This sample yields around 250,000 distinct CDR3 sequences, of which about a quarter are seen a single time; more than 2% belongs to the top ten. Sequenced here: PBMCs, sampled before TCRalphabeta/CD19-depleted stem cell transplant. The source is a girl aged 2-10 years with Fanconi anemia, due to receive a stem cell transplant. The chain carries TRBV29-1 and TRBJ1-2; no reliable D call. The CDR3 bases are TGCAGCGTTGAAGTTGGACGGAGGGGCTACACCTTC. It yields the protein CSVEVGRRGYTF. The full variable domain, its missing parts supplied by reference TRBV29-1 and TRBJ1-2, is SAVISQKPSRDICQRGTSLTIQCQVDSQVTMMFWYRQQPGQSLTLIATANQGSEATYESGFVIDKFPISRPNLTFSTLTVSNMSPEDSSIYLCSVEVGRRGYTFGSGTRLTVV.